The entry that follows covers one TCR beta chain sequence. The antigen is not known. The data belong to a study of T-cell reconstitution after alpha-beta-depleted transplantation in children. Overall study results and limits: Once a year had passed after transplant, T-cell counts and diversity came mostly from newly produced T cells. Reports say that about two months after transplant, the alpha-beta T cells came out of several hundred graft clones that had expanded. Diversity of TCRbeta at day 60 was high in some patients, arising from surviving recipient T cells and thymic progenitors.

CDR3 length: 16 amino acids. Unmatched junction bases numbered 11, after V lost 5 bases and J lost 4 bases. Germline V gene sequence: CDR1 SGHTS, CDR2 YDEGEE. A library of TCRbeta sequences, prepared with unique molecular identifiers, was generated. One entry per CDR3 protein, called by TCRdb with MiXCR from the PCR reads. The sample records 150,000 to 200,000 distinct CDR3 sequences, 6.3% being singletons. The sequenced sample was PBMCs, obtained before TCRalphabeta/CD19-depleted stem cell transplant. The gene calls are TRBV5-8 and TRBJ2-1, with 8 bases lining up with TRBD2. This sequence was found in a girl in the first two years of life with combined immunodeficiency, due to receive a stem cell transplant. CDR3 in amino acids: CASRSQPGLGYNEQFF. CDR3 bases: TGTGCCAGCAGGAGTCAGCCGGGACTAGGTTACAATGAGCAGTTCTTC.